A single T cell receptor beta chain is shown here with its context. The target antigen is unknown. The record originates from a study of CD8 T cells in Susac syndrome. Random hexamers primed reverse transcription of 0.5 to 1 ug RNA. TCRdb fed the immunoSEQ multiplex PCR reads into MiXCR, producing one record per CDR3 protein. The table records about 130,000 distinct CDR3 sequences, around 75% of them present only once. Sequencing of TCR beta was performed on blood CD8+ and CD4+ T cells. Findings and caveats of the study: An acknowledgment was made by the study that its TCR sequencing and HLA analysis involved relatively few individuals.

The germline V and J ends were trimmed by 1 base and 4 bases, with 15 bases remaining between them. This CDR3 contains 16 residues. Looked up from germline, CDR1 is SGDLS and CDR2 is YYNGEE. The sample consisted of CD8+ T cells from PBMCs. The origin of this receptor is a human donor with multiple sclerosis. The chain carries TRBV9 and TRBJ1-3; D is unclear. CDR3: CASSVMREAEGNTIYF. CDR3 nucleotide sequence: TGTGCCAGCAGCGTAATGCGGGAGGCTGAGGGAAACACCATATATTTT.